This T cell receptor (beta chain) was captured in a study of blood T cell repertoires in COVID-19. Study at large: Samples taken during acute and convalescent COVID-19 were collected in the United States, Italy and Spain. Nucleic acid was either cDNA or gDNA, and it came from T cells, B-cell-depleted T cells, or PBMCs.

The V end lost 2 bases, the J end lost 8 bases, and 9 bases lay between the germline ends. CDR3 length: 12 amino acids. Germline values: CDR1 SGHRS, CDR2 YFSETQ. In the original processing: How many nucleated cells were present was estimated from reference gene primer amplification. Method: immunoSEQ multiplex PCR; TCRdb's copy keeps in-frame clones and lacks some. The DNA was the basis for D and trimming; V, J and clone size are from that table. Here the sample spans about 220,000 clones, about 79% being singletons. This TCR was sampled from a man aged 50 to 60 with active or convalescent COVID-19. V and J are TRBV5-1 and TRBJ2-3; D is unclear. The sample was peripheral blood. The CDR3 protein is CASSLGEGTQYF. The CDR3, as DNA: TGCGCCAGCAGCTTAGGAGAAGGTACGCAGTATTTT.